This TCR beta chain was captured in a study of tumor-infiltrating lymphocytes in localized non-small cell lung cancer. This clone was detected only once. TCRdb keeps only in-frame clones here, not all; method: immunoSEQ multiplex PCR. The profile shows some 7,000 clones, about 74% of them singletons. Looked up from germline, CDR1 is SNHLY and CDR2 is FYNNEI. The CDR3 runs 12 residues. With 8 bases removed from V and 5 bases from J, the gap between germline ends came to 10 bases. This chain links TRBV2 with TRBJ1-5, with TRBD1 as a possible D gene (5 bases). This TCR derives from a human donor with non-small cell lung cancer. The sequencing input was lung tumor tissue. DNA of the CDR3: TGTGCCAGCGGAGGGGCTTATCAGCCCCAGCATTTT. Protein sequence: CASGGAYQPQHF.